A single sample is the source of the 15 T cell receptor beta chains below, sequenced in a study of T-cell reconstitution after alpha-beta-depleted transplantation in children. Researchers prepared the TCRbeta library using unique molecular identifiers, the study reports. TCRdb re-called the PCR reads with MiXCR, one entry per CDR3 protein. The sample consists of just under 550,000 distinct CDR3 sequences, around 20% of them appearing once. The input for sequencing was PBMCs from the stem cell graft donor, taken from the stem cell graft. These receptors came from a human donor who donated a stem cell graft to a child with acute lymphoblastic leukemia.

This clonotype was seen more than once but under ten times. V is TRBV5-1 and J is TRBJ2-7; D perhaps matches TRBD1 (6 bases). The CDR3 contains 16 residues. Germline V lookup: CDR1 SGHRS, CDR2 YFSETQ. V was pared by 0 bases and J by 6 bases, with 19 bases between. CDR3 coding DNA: TGCGCCAGCAGCTTGGTCGGAGCTTGGACAGATCGCGAGCAGTACTTC. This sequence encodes CASSLVGAWTDREQYF.

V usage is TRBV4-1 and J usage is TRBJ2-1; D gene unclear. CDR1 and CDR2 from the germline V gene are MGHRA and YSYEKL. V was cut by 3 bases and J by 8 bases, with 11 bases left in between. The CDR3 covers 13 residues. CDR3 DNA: TGCGCCAGCAGCCAGGTTCGTGGGTATGAGCAGTTCTTC. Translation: CASSQVRGYEQFF.

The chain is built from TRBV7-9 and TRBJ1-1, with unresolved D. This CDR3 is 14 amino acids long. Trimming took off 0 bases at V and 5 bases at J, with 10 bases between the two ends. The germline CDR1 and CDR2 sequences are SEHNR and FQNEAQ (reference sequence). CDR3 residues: CASSLAGGKTEAFF. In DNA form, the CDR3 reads TGTGCCAGCAGCTTAGCGGGAGGGAAAACTGAAGCTTTCTTT.

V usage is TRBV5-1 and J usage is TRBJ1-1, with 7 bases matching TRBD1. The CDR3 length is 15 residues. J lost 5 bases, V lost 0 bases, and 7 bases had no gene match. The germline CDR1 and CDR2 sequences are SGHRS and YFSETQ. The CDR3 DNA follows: TGCGCCAGCAGCTTGGGACAGGGAGGGGAAACTGAAGCTTTCTTT. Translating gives CASSLGQGGETEAFF.

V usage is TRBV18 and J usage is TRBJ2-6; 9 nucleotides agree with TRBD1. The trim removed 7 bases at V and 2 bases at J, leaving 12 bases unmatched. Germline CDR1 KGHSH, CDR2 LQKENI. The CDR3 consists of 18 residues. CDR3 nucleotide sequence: TGTGCCAGCTTAGACTGGGGACAGGGCGAGACTGGGGCCAACGTCCTGACTTTC. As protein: CASLDWGQGETGANVLTF.

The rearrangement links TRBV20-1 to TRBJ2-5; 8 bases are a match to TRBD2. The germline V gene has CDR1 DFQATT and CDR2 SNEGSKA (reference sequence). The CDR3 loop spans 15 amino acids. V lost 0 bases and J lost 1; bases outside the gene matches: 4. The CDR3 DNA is TGCAGTGCTAGAGACCAAGCGGGAGTCCAAGAGACCCAGTACTTC. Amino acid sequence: CSARDQAGVQETQYF.

DNA of the CDR3: TGCAGTGCTAGAGGGGTTCGGGGCGGGAGTCTGGGCGAGCAGTTCTTC. Its protein product is CSARGVRGGSLGEQFF. This chain uses TRBV20-1 with TRBJ2-1; 7 bases are a match to TRBD2. Germline V gene data show CDR1 as DFQATT and CDR2 as SNEGSKA (reference sequence). J was trimmed by 10 bases and V by 1 base; bases with no gene match: 16. The CDR3 spans 16 residues.

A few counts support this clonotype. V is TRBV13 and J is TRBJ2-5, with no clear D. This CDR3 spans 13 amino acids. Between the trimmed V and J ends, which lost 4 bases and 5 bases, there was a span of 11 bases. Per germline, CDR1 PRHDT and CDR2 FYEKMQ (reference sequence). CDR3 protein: CASSSRVDETQYF. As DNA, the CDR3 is TGTGCCAGCAGCTCCCGAGTGGACGAGACCCAGTACTTC.

Here the CDR3 reads CASRGDSFYEQYF. The DNA of the CDR3 is TGTGCCAGCAGAGGGGACAGCTTCTACGAGCAGTACTTC. The J gene is TRBJ2-7, the V gene TRBV27; TRBD1 matches at 7 bases. Germline trimming cut 6 bases from V and 3 bases from J; bases unmatched to any gene: 5. The germline V gene encodes CDR1 MNHEY and CDR2 SMNVEV (reference sequence). This CDR3 is 13 amino acids long.

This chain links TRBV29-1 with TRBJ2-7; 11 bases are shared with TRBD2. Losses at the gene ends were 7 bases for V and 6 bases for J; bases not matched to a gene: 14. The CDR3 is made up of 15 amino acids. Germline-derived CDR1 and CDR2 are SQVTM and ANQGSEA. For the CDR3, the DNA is TGCAGCGCCCTGCTAGCGGGGGGACTCCCGGGCGAGCAGTACTTC. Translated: CSALLAGGLPGEQYF.

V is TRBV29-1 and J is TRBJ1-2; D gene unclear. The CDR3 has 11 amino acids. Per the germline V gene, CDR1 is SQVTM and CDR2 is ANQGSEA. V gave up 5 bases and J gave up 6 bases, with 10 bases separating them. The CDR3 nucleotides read TGCAGCGTTTTAAATGGAAATGGCTACACCTTC. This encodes CSVLNGNGYTF. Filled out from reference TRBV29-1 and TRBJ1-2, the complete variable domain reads SAVISQKPSRDICQRGTSLTIQCQVDSQVTMMFWYRQQPGQSLTLIATANQGSEATYESGFVIDKFPISRPNLTFSTLTVSNMSPEDSSIYLCSVLNGNGYTFGSGTRLTVV.

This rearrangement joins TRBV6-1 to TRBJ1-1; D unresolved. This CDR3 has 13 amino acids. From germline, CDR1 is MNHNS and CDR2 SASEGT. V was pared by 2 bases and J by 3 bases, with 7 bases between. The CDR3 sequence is CASSESGDTEAFF. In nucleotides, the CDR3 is TGTGCCAGCAGTGAATCTGGGGACACTGAAGCTTTCTTT.

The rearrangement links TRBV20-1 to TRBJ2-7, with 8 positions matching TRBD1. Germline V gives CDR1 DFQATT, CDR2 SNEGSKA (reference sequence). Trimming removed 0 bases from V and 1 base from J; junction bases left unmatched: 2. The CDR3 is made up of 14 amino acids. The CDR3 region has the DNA TGCAGTGCTAGAGATAACAGGGGGTCCTACGAGCAGTACTTC. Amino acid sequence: CSARDNRGSYEQYF.

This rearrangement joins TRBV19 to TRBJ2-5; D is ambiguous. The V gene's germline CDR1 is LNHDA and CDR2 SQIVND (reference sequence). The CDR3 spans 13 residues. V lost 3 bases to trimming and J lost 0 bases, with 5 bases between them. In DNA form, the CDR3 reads TGTGCCAGTAGTATCTGGAACCAAGAGACCCAGTACTTC. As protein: CASSIWNQETQYF.

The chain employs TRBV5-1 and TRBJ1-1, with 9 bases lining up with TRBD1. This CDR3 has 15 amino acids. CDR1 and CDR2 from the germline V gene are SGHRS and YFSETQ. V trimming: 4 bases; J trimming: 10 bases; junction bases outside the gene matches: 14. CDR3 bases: TGCGCCAGCAGCGACAGCTCGGGACAGGGCGGAGTAGCTTTCTTT. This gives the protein CASSDSSGQGGVAFF.